This T cell receptor (beta chain) was observed in a study of blood T cell repertoires in COVID-19. Overall study context: Collection of acute and convalescent COVID-19 samples took place in the United States, Italy and Spain. The analysed material was cDNA or gDNA that came from T cells, B-cell-depleted T cells, or PBMCs.

Per the germline V gene, CDR1 is MNHEY and CDR2 is SMNVEV (reference sequence). CDR3 size: 16 residues. Losses at the gene ends were 5 bases for V and 3 bases for J; bases not matched to a gene: 4. Under the authors' procedure: The authors estimated nucleated cell counts from reference gene primer amplification. Libraries were prepared by immunoSEQ multiplex PCR; TCRdb keeps only in-frame clonotypes and omits some of them. The V and J calls and clone size come from that table; D and trimming were worked out from the DNA. The data contain roughly 250,000 clones, around 83% of them seen just once; the ten biggest clones take up 8.5% to 10%.

Sequenced material: peripheral blood. The chain recombines TRBV27 with TRBJ2-2, with 12 bases lining up with TRBD2. The TCR was taken from a man aged 40-49 years with active or convalescent COVID-19. The CDR3 DNA reads TGTGCCAGCAGTGCCGGACTAGCGGGACACACCGGGGAGCTGTTTTTT. Translation: CASSAGLAGHTGELFF.